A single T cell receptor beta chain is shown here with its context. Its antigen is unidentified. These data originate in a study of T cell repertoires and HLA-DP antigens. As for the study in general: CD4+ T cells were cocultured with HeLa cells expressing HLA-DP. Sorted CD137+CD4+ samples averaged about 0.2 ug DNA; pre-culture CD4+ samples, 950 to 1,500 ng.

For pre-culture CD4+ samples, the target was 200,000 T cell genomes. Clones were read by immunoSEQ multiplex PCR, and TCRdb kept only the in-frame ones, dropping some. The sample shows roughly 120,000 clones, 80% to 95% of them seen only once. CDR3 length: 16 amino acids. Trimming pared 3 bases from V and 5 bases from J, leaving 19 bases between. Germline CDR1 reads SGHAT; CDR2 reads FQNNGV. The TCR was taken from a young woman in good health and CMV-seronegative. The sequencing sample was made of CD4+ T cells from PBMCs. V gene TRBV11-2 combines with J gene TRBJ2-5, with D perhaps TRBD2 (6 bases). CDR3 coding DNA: TGTGCCAGCAGCTTTGCGGGAAAGATTAGCAGGGAGACCCAGTACTTC. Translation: CASSFAGKISRETQYF.